The clone carrying this TCR beta chain was detected only a few times. The length of the CDR3 is 16 residues. With V trimmed by 3 bases and J by 3 bases, 8 bases remained unmatched. Germline CDR1 and CDR2: SGHDN and FVKESK. The sample is drawn from a study of blood T cell repertoires in COVID-19. Study overall: The United States, Italy and Spain provided the acute and convalescent COVID-19 samples.

The authors' processing: Using reference gene primer amplification, nucleated cell counts were estimated. Measured with immunoSEQ multiplex PCR; TCRdb has only the in-frame clones, and not every one. V and J calls and clone size come straight from that table; D and trimming were deduced from the DNA. The sample holds over 120,000 clones, just under 80% seen once. Sequenced: peripheral blood. This TCR was sampled from a woman aged 55-69 years with acute or convalescent COVID-19. The chain employs TRBV14 and TRBJ2-7; 10 nucleotides match TRBD2. The chain's CDR3 is CASSQFGGLAIYEQYF. The CDR3 region has the DNA TGTGCCAGCAGCCAGTTCGGGGGACTAGCGATCTACGAGCAGTACTTC.